One sample yielded the 22 T cell receptor beta chains listed below, sequenced in a study of shared clonotypes between healthy human individuals. Only in-frame clones appear in the TCRdb table, and some are missing; sequencing was by immunoSEQ multiplex PCR. The table records more than 400,000 clones, approximately 81% of them present only once. Sequencing was done on a sample of PBMCs. These receptors came from a woman aged 40-49 years in good health. Some clones in this sample may be carry-over from other donors' samples.

J is TRBJ2-2 and V is TRBV7-3, with D tentatively TRBD1 or TRBD2 (5 bases each). The CDR3 loop spans 14 amino acids. Trimming pared 5 bases from V and 7 bases from J, leaving 14 bases between. CDR1 SGHTA and CDR2 FQGTGA come from the germline V gene. The CDR3 region is CASSVGPGGGELFF. The CDR3 nucleotides read TGTGCCAGCAGCGTGGGACCCGGCGGCGGGGAGCTGTTTTTT. Full variable domain (remainder filled in from reference TRBV7-3 and TRBJ2-2): GAGVSQTPSNKVTEKGKYVELRCDPISGHTALYWYRQSLGQGPEFLIYFQGTGAADDSGLPNDRFFAVRPEGSVSTLKIQRTERGDSAVYLCASSVGPGGGELFFGEGSRLTVL.

The chain uses TRBV7-8 and TRBJ2-7, with D possibly TRBD2 on 6 matching bases. Trimming pared 2 bases from V and 0 bases from J, leaving 8 bases between. Germline V CDR1 and CDR2: SGHVS, FQNEAQ. CDR3 length: 14 amino acids. The CDR3, as DNA: TGTGCCAGCAGCTTACCGCGGGACTCCTACGAGCAGTACTTC. It specifies CASSLPRDSYEQYF.

Of note for this clone: This likely traces to a read error, being one base from a far larger clone. Other DNA variants within this sample encode the same CDR3. The chain employs TRBV2 and TRBJ1-1; D not certain. The CDR3 runs 10 residues. Germline V gene lookup returns CDR1 SNHLY and CDR2 FYNNEI. DNA of the CDR3: TGTGCCAGCAGTGAAGTTGAATCTTTCTTT. It encodes CASSEVESFF.

Note on this clone: Different DNA sequences within this sample yield the same CDR3. CDR3 residues: CASSLGGSYEQYF. CDR3 DNA sequence: TGTGCCAGCAGTTTGGGCGGCTCCTACGAGCAGTACTTC. The chain links TRBV28 to TRBJ2-7, with no clear D. The CDR3 consists of 13 residues. Germline CDR1 and CDR2: MDHEN and SYDVKM. Trimming cost V 3 bases and J 0 bases, with 6 bases left between them.

The rearrangement uses TRBV27 and TRBJ2-2; the match to TRBD2 covers 10 bases. The CDR3 runs to 17 residues. CDR1 is MNHEY and CDR2 is SMNVEV in the germline V gene (reference sequence). V shed 3 bases, J shed 5 bases, and the junction held 9 bases outside the gene matches. Here the CDR3 reads CASSFLGVAGGTGELFF. The CDR3 bases are TGTGCCAGCAGTTTTCTGGGGGTAGCGGGAGGAACCGGGGAGCTGTTTTTT.

The chain joins TRBV7-9 to TRBJ2-7; D ambiguous. V dropped 3 bases and J dropped 7 bases, with 16 bases sitting between them. The CDR3 is made up of 14 amino acids. CDR1 and CDR2 from the germline V gene are SEHNR and FQNEAQ (reference sequence). CDR3 in amino acids: CASSFSPTLLEQYF. In DNA form, the CDR3 reads TGTGCCAGCAGCTTTTCCCCGACCTTGTTGGAGCAGTACTTC.

About this clone: With only one base between it and a far larger clone, this is likely a read error. This chain joins TRBV6-1 and TRBJ2-6, with TRBD1 matching over 9 bases. Germline CDR1 reads MNHNS; CDR2 reads SASEGT. The length of the CDR3 is 16 residues. The DNA for the CDR3 is TGTGCCAGCAGTGGCACAGGGGGCTCACGGGCCAACGTCATGACTTTC. The encoded protein is CASSGTGGSRANVMTF.

About this clone itself: A far larger clone is off by one base, so a read error is likely. V gene TRBV15 combines with J gene TRBJ1-1, with D maybe TRBD1 (6 bases). CDR3 length: 16 amino acids. The V gene's germline CDR1 is LNHNV and CDR2 YYDKDF (reference sequence). The CDR3 DNA follows: TGTACCACCAGCAGAGGCCCTGGGACACCGAACACTGAAGCTTTCTTT. This sequence encodes CTTSRGPGTPNTEAFF.

This chain joins TRBV2 and TRBJ2-3, with D perhaps matching TRBD2 (6 bases). Per germline, CDR1 SNHLY and CDR2 FYNNEI. V lost 5 bases to trimming and J lost 6 bases, with 15 bases between them. CDR3 length: 14 residues. DNA of the CDR3: TGTGCCAGCAGTAAACTAGCCAGTGGTGATACGCAGTATTTT. This sequence encodes CASSKLASGDTQYF.

This clone was seen only once. The rearrangement uses TRBV6-4 and TRBJ2-3; D perhaps matches TRBD1 (6 bases). V lost 9 bases and J 0 bases, leaving 19 bases between the germline ends. The CDR3 spans 16 residues. Per germline, CDR1 MRHNA and CDR2 SNTAGT. CDR3 sequence reads: CASRHRAGTSTDTQYF. Here the CDR3 DNA reads TGTGCCAGTAGACACAGGGCGGGTACTAGCACAGATACGCAGTATTTT.

The CDR3 region is CASRGTGITGELFF. The CDR3 DNA follows: TGTGCCAGCAGGGGGACAGGGATCACCGGGGAGCTGTTTTTT. V gene TRBV6-5 combines with J gene TRBJ2-2; TRBD1 matches 9 bases. The CDR3 loop spans 14 amino acids. The trim removed 6 bases at V and 4 bases at J, leaving 3 bases unmatched. CDR1 MNHEY and CDR2 SVGAGI come from the germline V gene.

This clone was seen a single time. This chain connects TRBV9 to TRBJ1-1, with a tentative D call TRBD1 (6 bases). V shed 4 bases and J shed 1 base, with 8 bases lying between them. Germline CDR1 reads SGDLS; CDR2 reads YYNGEE. The CDR3 sequence is 13 residues long. CDR3 loop: CASSLQGNTEAFF. In nucleotides, the CDR3 is TGTGCCAGCAGCCTACAGGGGAACACTGAAGCTTTCTTT.

The J gene is TRBJ2-5, the V gene TRBV4-3; D may correspond to TRBD1 or TRBD2 (6 bases each). V lost 3 bases to trimming and J lost 4 bases, with 21 bases between them. CDR3 length: 17 amino acids. The germline V gene has CDR1 LGHNA and CDR2 YSLEER. The CDR3 DNA sequence: TGCGCCAGCAGCCAGTCCCTAGGGGGGCGGGGTGGAGAGACCCAGTACTTC. It specifies CASSQSLGGRGGETQYF.

This chain connects TRBV5-6 to TRBJ1-2; D is unclear. The length of the CDR3 is 12 residues. V lost 2 bases and J 6 bases, leaving 8 bases between the germline ends. CDR1 is SGHDT and CDR2 is YYEEEE in the germline V gene. In DNA, the CDR3 is TGTGCCAGCAGCTTTGGCGGTCATGGCTACACCTTC. Protein: CASSFGGHGYTF.

In the case of this clone: A read error likely explains this, since a far larger clone differs by one base. Here the CDR3 DNA reads TGTGCCAGCAGCTTAGATAGGGCCACCGGGGGGCTGTTTTTT. Translation: CASSLDRATGGLFF. V is TRBV11-2 and J is TRBJ2-2; D is possibly TRBD2 (6 bases). This CDR3 region has 14 residues. Germline loops: CDR1 SGHAT, CDR2 FQNNGV.

A note on this clone: It differs at one base from a far larger clone, so likely a read error. This CDR3 fails to terminate in the conserved phenylalanine or tryptophan, so it likely reflects a read error. This chain links TRBV7-2 with TRBJ2-6; D call uncertain. The V and J ends lost 3 bases and 4 bases respectively, with 4 bases between them. This CDR3 has 13 residues. Germline V gene lookup returns CDR1 SGHTA and CDR2 FQGNSA. The CDR3 is CASSFLGANVLTS. The DNA for the CDR3 is TGTGCCAGCAGCTTTCTGGGGGCCAACGTCCTGACTTCC.

This clone was picked up a small number of times. The chain links TRBV10-3 to TRBJ2-6; 10 bases match TRBD1. This CDR3 spans 16 amino acids. The V segment lost 5 bases and the J segment 4 bases; nucleotides outside the gene matches: 5. The V gene's germline CDR1 is ENHRY and CDR2 SYGVKD. The CDR3: CAISPGTGVGANVLTF. In DNA, the CDR3 is TGTGCCATCAGTCCCGGGACAGGGGTCGGGGCCAACGTCCTGACTTTC.

Concerning this clone itself: A read error likely explains this, since a far larger clone differs by one base. Other DNA sequences in the sample encode the same CDR3. V gene TRBV5-4 combines with J gene TRBJ1-1, with 9 nucleotides matching TRBD1. The CDR3 extends over 15 amino acids. Germline CDR1 and CDR2: SGHNT and YYREEE (reference sequence). With 1 base clipped from V and 8 bases from J, the junction kept 9 bases outside the gene matches. CDR3 DNA sequence: TGTGCCAGCAGCTTGACAGGGGGCTTGGGCACCGAAGCTTTCTTT. Translating it yields CASSLTGGLGTEAFF.

This chain joins TRBV5-4 and TRBJ2-2; D is perhaps TRBD1 (5 bases). Per germline, CDR1 SGHNT and CDR2 YYREEE (reference sequence). Trimming cost V 0 bases and J 4 bases, with 7 bases left between them. The CDR3 has 14 amino acids. The CDR3 sequence: CASSLGRGTGELFF. The CDR3 DNA follows: TGTGCCAGCAGCTTGGGAAGGGGCACCGGGGAGCTGTTTTTT.

As concerns this clone: One base away lies a much larger clone, so this may be a sequencing read error. The chain recombines TRBV9 with TRBJ2-2; 11 bases fit TRBD2. The CDR3 runs 18 residues. Germline CDR1 reads SGDLS; CDR2 reads YYNGEE. Here the CDR3 reads CASGVAIGLAGNTGELFF. As DNA, the CDR3 is TGTGCCAGCGGCGTAGCTATCGGACTAGCGGGGAACACCGGGGAGCTGTTTTTT. The whole variable domain, filled in from reference TRBV9 and TRBJ2-2, reads DSGVTQTPKHLITATGQRVTLRCSPRSGDLSVYWYQQSLDQGLQFLIQYYNGEERAKGNILERFSAQQFPDLHSELNLSSLELGDSALYFCASGVAIGLAGNTGELFFGEGSRLTVL.

Turning to this clone: This same CDR3 is encoded by further DNA sequences in the sample. The chain is built from TRBV5-1 and TRBJ2-3, with TRBD2 matching over 10 bases. J gave up 4 bases and V 2 bases, and 4 bases lay outside the gene matches. Per germline, CDR1 SGHRS and CDR2 YFSETQ. The CDR3 totals 15 residues. The CDR3 sequence: CASSLSGRGSDTQYF. The CDR3 DNA is TGCGCCAGCAGCTTAAGCGGGAGGGGCTCAGATACGCAGTATTTT.

The rearrangement joins TRBV11-1 to TRBJ1-1; D gene ambiguous. The CDR3 totals 14 residues. V was trimmed by 4 bases and J by 6 bases, leaving 15 bases between them. CDR1 is SGHAT and CDR2 is FQDESV in the germline V gene (reference sequence). This CDR3 reads CASSSQLGTSEAFF. CDR3 coding DNA: TGTGCCAGCAGCTCCCAACTTGGAACCTCTGAAGCTTTCTTT.